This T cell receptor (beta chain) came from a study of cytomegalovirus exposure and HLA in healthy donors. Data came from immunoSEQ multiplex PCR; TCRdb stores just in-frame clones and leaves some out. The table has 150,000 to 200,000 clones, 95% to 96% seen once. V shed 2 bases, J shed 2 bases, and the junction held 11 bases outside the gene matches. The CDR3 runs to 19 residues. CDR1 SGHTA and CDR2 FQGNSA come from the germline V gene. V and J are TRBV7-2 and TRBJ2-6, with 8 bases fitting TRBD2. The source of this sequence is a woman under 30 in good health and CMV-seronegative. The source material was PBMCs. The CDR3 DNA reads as TGTGCCAGCAGCTTAAAGGTCGCCGGGGGGGTCACTGGGGCCAACGTCCTGACTTTC. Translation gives CASSLKVAGGVTGANVLTF.